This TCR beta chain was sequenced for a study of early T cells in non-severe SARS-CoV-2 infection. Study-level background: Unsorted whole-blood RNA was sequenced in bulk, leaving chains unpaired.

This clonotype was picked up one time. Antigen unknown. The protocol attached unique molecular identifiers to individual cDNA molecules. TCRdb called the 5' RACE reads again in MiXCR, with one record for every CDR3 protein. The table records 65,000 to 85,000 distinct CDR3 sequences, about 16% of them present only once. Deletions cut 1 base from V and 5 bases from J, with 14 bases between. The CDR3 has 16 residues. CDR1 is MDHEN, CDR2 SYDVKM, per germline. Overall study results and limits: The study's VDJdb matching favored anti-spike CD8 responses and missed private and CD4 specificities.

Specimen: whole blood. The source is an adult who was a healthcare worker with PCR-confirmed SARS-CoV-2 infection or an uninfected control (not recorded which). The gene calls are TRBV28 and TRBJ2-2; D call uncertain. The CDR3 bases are TGTGCCAGCAGTTTATACGGCAGAAGTGGGACCGGGGAGCTGTTTTTT. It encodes CASSLYGRSGTGELFF. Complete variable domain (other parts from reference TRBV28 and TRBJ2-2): DVKVTQSSRYLVKRTGEKVFLECVQDMDHENMFWYRQDPGLGLRLIYFSYDVKMKEKGDIPEGYSVSREKKERFSLILESASTNQTSMYLCASSLYGRSGTGELFFGEGSRLTVL.